The 29 T cell receptor beta chains given below trace back to one sample, sequenced in a study of blood T cell repertoires in COVID-19. The assay was immunoSEQ multiplex PCR, and TCRdb's table has in-frame clones only and misses some. The sample contains about 270,000 clones, about 81% of which appear only once. Sample: peripheral blood. Receptor source: a human donor with COVID-19, enrolled during active disease. The donor label of this sample is uncertain.

V and J are TRBV7-6 and TRBJ2-7; 9 bases line up with TRBD1. The V segment lost 5 bases and the J segment 4 bases; nucleotides outside the gene matches: 6. The germline CDR1 and CDR2 sequences are SGHVS and FNYEAQ. This CDR3 has 14 residues. CDR3 protein: CASSPQGAQYEQYF. As DNA, the CDR3 is TGTGCCAGCAGCCCACAGGGGGCGCAATACGAGCAGTACTTC.

The chain links TRBV9 to TRBJ1-1, with no clear D. The germline V gene encodes CDR1 SGDLS and CDR2 YYNGEE. There are 13 residues in the CDR3. V was pared by 5 bases and J by 7 bases, with 15 bases between. The chain's CDR3 is CASSITLIGEAFF. CDR3 DNA: TGTGCCAGCAGTATCACTCTAATTGGTGAAGCTTTCTTT.

V is TRBV5-4 and J is TRBJ1-5; weak D call: TRBD1 (5 bases). V was pared by 0 bases and J by 1 base, with 8 bases between. Per germline, CDR1 SGHNT and CDR2 YYREEE (reference sequence). This CDR3 contains 15 residues. Here the CDR3 reads CASSLGGTSNQPQHF. As DNA, the CDR3 is TGTGCCAGCAGCTTGGGCGGGACCAGCAATCAGCCCCAGCATTTT. Full variable domain (remainder filled in from reference TRBV5-4 and TRBJ1-5): ETGVTQSPTHLIKTRGQQVTLRCSSQSGHNTVSWYQQALGQGPQFIFQYYREEENGRGNFPPRFSGLQFPNYSSELNVNALELDDSALYLCASSLGGTSNQPQHFGDGTRLSIL.

The chain couples TRBV2 to TRBJ2-3, with TRBD1 as a possible D gene (6 bases). The germline V gene has CDR1 SNHLY and CDR2 FYNNEI. V lost 5 bases and J lost 2, with 14 bases in between. The CDR3 has 15 amino acids. The CDR3 spells CASSRDGTNTDTQYF. The CDR3 DNA follows: TGTGCCAGCAGTCGGGACGGGACAAACACAGATACGCAGTATTTT.

The V call is TRBV5-1, the J call TRBJ1-4; 9 bases match TRBD1. This CDR3 has 15 amino acids. Germline V CDR1 and CDR2: SGHRS, YFSETQ. Trimming cost V 4 bases and J 8 bases; bases outside gene matches: 9. The CDR3 here is CASSGLQGAEEKLFF. CDR3 nucleotide sequence: TGCGCCAGCAGCGGGTTACAGGGGGCGGAGGAAAAACTGTTTTTT.

This chain joins TRBV10-3 and TRBJ2-5, with 8 bases lining up with TRBD1. The trim removed 6 bases at V and 1 base at J, leaving 4 bases unmatched. The CDR3 contains 14 residues. Germline loops: CDR1 ENHRY, CDR2 SYGVKD. CDR3 DNA: TGTGCCATCAGCCCTGGACAGGGCCAAGAGACCCAGTACTTC. It codes for CAISPGQGQETQYF.

The CDR3 sequence is CAHRGDEQYF. DNA of the CDR3: TGCGCTCACCGGGGAGACGAGCAGTACTTC. This chain uses TRBV23-1 with TRBJ2-7; D perhaps matches TRBD2 (5 bases). TRBV23-1 is an ORF for which the function is uncertain. This CDR3 has 10 residues.

The rearrangement joins TRBV3-1 (or the pseudogene TRBV3-2) to TRBJ1-1, with 10 bases that match TRBD1. The CDR3 length is 16 residues. V dropped 4 bases and J dropped 5; count of bases not matched to a gene: 10. Germline CDR1 and CDR2: LGHDT and YNNKEL (reference sequence). CDR3 sequence: CASSPGTGAPNTEAFF. CDR3 nucleotide sequence: TGTGCCAGCAGCCCAGGGACAGGGGCCCCAAATACTGAAGCTTTCTTT.

The chain is built from TRBV9 and TRBJ1-1; D perhaps matches TRBD1 (6 bases). Per germline, CDR1 SGDLS and CDR2 YYNGEE. Trimming removed 2 bases at V and 10 bases at J, with 12 bases between. The CDR3 is made up of 12 amino acids. The CDR3 DNA is TGTGCCAGCAGCGTCCCCCCAGGGGCAGCTTTCTTT. Protein: CASSVPPGAAFF.

The chain uses TRBV6-5 and TRBJ2-7, with D perhaps TRBD1 (6 bases). Germline V CDR1 and CDR2: MNHEY, SVGAGI. CDR3 size: 15 residues. Trimming cost V 6 bases and J 9 bases, with 24 bases left between them. The CDR3 protein is CASSLAGTRSSTQYF. The CDR3 DNA is TGTGCCAGCAGCCTGGCCGGGACACGCTCCAGTACGCAGTACTTC.

The J gene is TRBJ2-3, the V gene TRBV11-2, with D tentatively TRBD2 (6 bases). In germline, CDR1 is SGHAT, CDR2 FQNNGV. V shed 5 bases and J shed 7 bases, with 16 bases lying between them. The CDR3 totals 14 residues. The CDR3 nucleotides read TGTGCCAGCAGCCCAGCCTTGGGCGGGAATACGCAGTATTTT. This translates into CASSPALGGNTQYF. The whole variable domain, filled in from reference TRBV11-2 and TRBJ2-3, reads EAGVAQSPRYKIIEKRQSVAFWCNPISGHATLYWYQQILGQGPKLLIQFQNNGVVDDSQLPKDRFSAERLKGVDSTLKIQPAKLEDSAVYLCASSPALGGNTQYFGPGTRLTVL.

V and J are TRBV6-5 and TRBJ1-2; D call uncertain. CDR3 length equals 14 residues. CDR1 MNHEY and CDR2 SVGAGI come from the germline V gene. V was shortened by 2 bases and J by 7 bases, with 14 bases between the two germline ends. The CDR3 loop reads CASSYREARLGYTF. As DNA, the CDR3 is TGTGCCAGCAGTTACAGGGAGGCCCGACTTGGCTACACCTTC.

CDR3 protein: CASGVSGATGEQYF. CDR3 nucleotide sequence: TGTGCCAGCGGTGTTAGCGGGGCCACGGGTGAGCAGTACTTC. The chain joins TRBV7-2 to TRBJ2-7; 8 bases fit TRBD2. V lost 8 bases, J lost 7 bases, and 13 bases stayed unmatched. Germline V gives CDR1 SGHTA, CDR2 FQGNSA. The CDR3 runs 14 residues. Together with reference TRBV7-2 and TRBJ2-7, the CDR3 gives the full variable domain: GAGVSQSPSNKVTEKGKDVELRCDPISGHTALYWYRQSLGQGLEFLIYFQGNSAPDKSGLPSDRFSAERTGGSVSTLTIQRTQQEDSAVYLCASGVSGATGEQYFGPGTRLTVT.

The chain uses TRBV5-1 and TRBJ2-1; 15 bases agree with TRBD2. The V and J ends lost 4 bases and 0 bases, in that order; junction bases with no gene match: 5. The length of the CDR3 is 18 residues. Germline CDR1 is SGHRS and CDR2 is YFSETQ. The CDR3 nucleotides read TGCGCCAGCAGCCCGGGGACTAGCGGGAGGCCCTCCTACAATGAGCAGTTCTTC. Protein product: CASSPGTSGRPSYNEQFF.

The chain carries TRBV5-1 and TRBJ1-1, with 8 positions matching TRBD1. Germline CDR1 and CDR2: SGHRS and YFSETQ. The trim removed 1 base at V and 0 bases at J, leaving 8 bases unmatched. The CDR3 length is 17 residues. The CDR3 sequence is CASSLSAGGIMNTEAFF. The CDR3, as DNA: TGCGCCAGCAGCTTGAGCGCAGGGGGCATCATGAACACTGAAGCTTTCTTT. Drawing the rest from reference TRBV5-1 and TRBJ1-1, the complete variable domain is KAGVTQTPRYLIKTRGQQVTLSCSPISGHRSVSWYQQTPGQGLQFLFEYFSETQRNKGNFPGRFSGRQFSNSRSEMNVSTLELGDSALYLCASSLSAGGIMNTEAFFGQGTRLTVV.

Notes on this clone: The sample carries other DNA sequences with the same CDR3. V usage is TRBV5-1 and J usage is TRBJ2-5, with a possible D match to TRBD1 (5 bases). Trimming cost V 1 base and J 2 bases, with 9 bases left between them. CDR3 length: 14 residues. Germline CDR1 reads SGHRS; CDR2 reads YFSETQ. CDR3 DNA: TGCGCCAGCAGCTTGCAAGGGGCGCAAGAGACCCAGTACTTC. Encoded protein: CASSLQGAQETQYF.

This sequence joins TRBV7-3 and TRBJ2-2; 10 bases agree with TRBD1. With V trimmed by 2 bases and J by 5 bases, 8 bases remained unmatched. The CDR3 runs 17 residues. The germline V gene has CDR1 SGHTA and CDR2 FQGTGA. CDR3 DNA sequence: TGTGCCAGCAGCTTATATCCCGGGACAGGGGAAACCGGGGAGCTGTTTTTT. Translated: CASSLYPGTGETGELFF.

The sample holds one count of this clone. This rearrangement joins TRBV27 to TRBJ2-1; 13 bases match TRBD2. With V trimmed by 5 bases and J by 4 bases, 11 bases remained unmatched. Per the germline V gene, CDR1 is MNHEY and CDR2 is SMNVEV (reference sequence). The CDR3 runs 18 residues. This chain's CDR3 is CASSEGLAGSGAYNEQFF. CDR3 coding DNA: TGTGCCAGCAGTGAGGGACTAGCGGGATCAGGGGCTTACAATGAGCAGTTCTTC.

The chain carries TRBV7-8 and TRBJ2-5; 8 nucleotides line up with TRBD2. V shed 1 base, J shed 1 base, and the junction held 5 bases outside the gene matches. There are 16 residues in the CDR3. Germline loops: CDR1 SGHVS, CDR2 FQNEAQ. CDR3 sequence reads: CASSLVVAGSQETQYF. DNA of the CDR3: TGTGCCAGCAGCTTAGTGGTAGCGGGAAGCCAAGAGACCCAGTACTTC.

This chain uses TRBV7-3 with TRBJ1-1, with D hard to call. Germline loops: CDR1 SGHTA, CDR2 FQGTGA. The V end was cut by 3 bases, the J end by 4 bases, with 12 bases between. CDR3 length: 14 residues. In DNA, the CDR3 is TGTGCCAGCAGCTTTGAGGGCGCGGGCACTGAAGCTTTCTTT. Its protein is CASSFEGAGTEAFF.

The chain couples TRBV7-2 to TRBJ1-3; 7 nucleotides line up with TRBD1. CDR1 and CDR2 from the germline V gene are SGHTA and FQGNSA. V lost 5 bases to trimming and J lost 4 bases; unmatched junction nucleotides: 8. This CDR3 has 15 amino acids. The CDR3 region is CASSQGDGTGNTIYF. Here the CDR3 DNA reads TGTGCCAGCAGCCAGGGGGACGGAACCGGAAACACCATATATTTT.

The chain carries TRBV19 and TRBJ2-5, with 13 bases that match TRBD2. Germline V gene lookup returns CDR1 LNHDA and CDR2 SQIVND (reference sequence). This CDR3 spans 15 amino acids. V shed 8 bases, J shed 5 bases, and the junction held 8 bases outside the gene matches. This chain's CDR3 is CASQSRTSGSETQYF. The CDR3 nucleotides are TGTGCCAGTCAGAGCCGGACTAGCGGGAGCGAGACCCAGTACTTC.

V gene TRBV28 combines with J gene TRBJ2-4; 7 bases align to TRBD1. The CDR3 length is 13 residues. The germline CDR1 and CDR2 sequences are MDHEN and SYDVKM. J lost 8 bases, V lost 7 bases, and 8 bases had no gene match. CDR3: CASMEDRRDIQYF. The CDR3 DNA reads as TGTGCCAGCATGGAGGACAGGCGGGACATTCAGTACTTC.

V usage is TRBV5-1 and J usage is TRBJ1-4, with D perhaps TRBD1 (6 bases). Trimming shortened V by 0 bases and J by 5 bases, and 11 bases separated the two germline ends. Germline loops: CDR1 SGHRS, CDR2 YFSETQ. The CDR3 has 15 residues. The chain's CDR3 is CASSLAQGLNEKLFF. The CDR3 region has the DNA TGCGCCAGCAGCTTGGCGCAGGGGTTGAATGAAAAACTGTTTTTT. Drawing the rest from reference TRBV5-1 and TRBJ1-4, the complete variable domain is KAGVTQTPRYLIKTRGQQVTLSCSPISGHRSVSWYQQTPGQGLQFLFEYFSETQRNKGNFPGRFSGRQFSNSRSEMNVSTLELGDSALYLCASSLAQGLNEKLFFGSGTQLSVL.

This clone was detected only a few times. V and J are TRBV27 and TRBJ2-1, with a possible D match to TRBD2 (6 bases). V gave up 5 bases and J gave up 6 bases, with 11 bases separating them. This CDR3 has 13 amino acids. The germline V gene encodes CDR1 MNHEY and CDR2 SMNVEV (reference sequence). The CDR3 loop reads CASSPGLFNEQFF. The DNA of the CDR3 is TGTGCCAGCAGTCCCGGACTATTCAATGAGCAGTTCTTC.

This rearrangement joins TRBV7-2 to TRBJ2-5, with 8 bases identical to TRBD2. Germline CDR1 reads SGHTA; CDR2 reads FQGNSA. CDR3 length: 16 amino acids. J gave up 5 bases and V 1 base, and 9 bases lay outside the gene matches. CDR3 sequence (DNA): TGTGCCAGCAGCTTAGTTATCTTCGGCGGGAGGGAGACCCAGTACTTC. Translated, it gives CASSLVIFGGRETQYF.

V gene TRBV5-1 combines with J gene TRBJ2-5; TRBD1 matches 9 bases. CDR1 and CDR2 (germline): SGHRS, YFSETQ. This CDR3 contains 15 residues. The J segment lost 1 base and the V segment lost 4 bases, leaving 5 bases of the junction unmatched. CDR3 residues: CASSEGTGRQETQYF. In DNA form, the CDR3 reads TGCGCCAGCAGCGAAGGGACAGGGCGCCAAGAGACCCAGTACTTC.

This clone has more than one count but fewer than ten. V and J are TRBV10-3 and TRBJ2-1; 11 bases map to TRBD2. V was pared by 10 bases and J by 0 bases, with 11 bases of the junction left unmatched. The CDR3 is 17 amino acids. Per germline, CDR1 ENHRY and CDR2 SYGVKD. The CDR3 DNA reads TGTGCCACCATTGGGACTAGCGGACTTAGCTCCTACAATGAGCAGTTCTTC. This sequence encodes CATIGTSGLSSYNEQFF.

The chain recombines TRBV19 with TRBJ1-4, with D uncertain. This CDR3 has 16 residues. Germline V lookup: CDR1 LNHDA, CDR2 SQIVND (reference sequence). V gave up 0 bases and J gave up 4 bases, with 12 bases separating them. The CDR3 reads CASSIDGPRNNEKLFF. CDR3 bases: TGTGCCAGTAGTATAGATGGGCCACGAAATAATGAAAAACTGTTTTTT.